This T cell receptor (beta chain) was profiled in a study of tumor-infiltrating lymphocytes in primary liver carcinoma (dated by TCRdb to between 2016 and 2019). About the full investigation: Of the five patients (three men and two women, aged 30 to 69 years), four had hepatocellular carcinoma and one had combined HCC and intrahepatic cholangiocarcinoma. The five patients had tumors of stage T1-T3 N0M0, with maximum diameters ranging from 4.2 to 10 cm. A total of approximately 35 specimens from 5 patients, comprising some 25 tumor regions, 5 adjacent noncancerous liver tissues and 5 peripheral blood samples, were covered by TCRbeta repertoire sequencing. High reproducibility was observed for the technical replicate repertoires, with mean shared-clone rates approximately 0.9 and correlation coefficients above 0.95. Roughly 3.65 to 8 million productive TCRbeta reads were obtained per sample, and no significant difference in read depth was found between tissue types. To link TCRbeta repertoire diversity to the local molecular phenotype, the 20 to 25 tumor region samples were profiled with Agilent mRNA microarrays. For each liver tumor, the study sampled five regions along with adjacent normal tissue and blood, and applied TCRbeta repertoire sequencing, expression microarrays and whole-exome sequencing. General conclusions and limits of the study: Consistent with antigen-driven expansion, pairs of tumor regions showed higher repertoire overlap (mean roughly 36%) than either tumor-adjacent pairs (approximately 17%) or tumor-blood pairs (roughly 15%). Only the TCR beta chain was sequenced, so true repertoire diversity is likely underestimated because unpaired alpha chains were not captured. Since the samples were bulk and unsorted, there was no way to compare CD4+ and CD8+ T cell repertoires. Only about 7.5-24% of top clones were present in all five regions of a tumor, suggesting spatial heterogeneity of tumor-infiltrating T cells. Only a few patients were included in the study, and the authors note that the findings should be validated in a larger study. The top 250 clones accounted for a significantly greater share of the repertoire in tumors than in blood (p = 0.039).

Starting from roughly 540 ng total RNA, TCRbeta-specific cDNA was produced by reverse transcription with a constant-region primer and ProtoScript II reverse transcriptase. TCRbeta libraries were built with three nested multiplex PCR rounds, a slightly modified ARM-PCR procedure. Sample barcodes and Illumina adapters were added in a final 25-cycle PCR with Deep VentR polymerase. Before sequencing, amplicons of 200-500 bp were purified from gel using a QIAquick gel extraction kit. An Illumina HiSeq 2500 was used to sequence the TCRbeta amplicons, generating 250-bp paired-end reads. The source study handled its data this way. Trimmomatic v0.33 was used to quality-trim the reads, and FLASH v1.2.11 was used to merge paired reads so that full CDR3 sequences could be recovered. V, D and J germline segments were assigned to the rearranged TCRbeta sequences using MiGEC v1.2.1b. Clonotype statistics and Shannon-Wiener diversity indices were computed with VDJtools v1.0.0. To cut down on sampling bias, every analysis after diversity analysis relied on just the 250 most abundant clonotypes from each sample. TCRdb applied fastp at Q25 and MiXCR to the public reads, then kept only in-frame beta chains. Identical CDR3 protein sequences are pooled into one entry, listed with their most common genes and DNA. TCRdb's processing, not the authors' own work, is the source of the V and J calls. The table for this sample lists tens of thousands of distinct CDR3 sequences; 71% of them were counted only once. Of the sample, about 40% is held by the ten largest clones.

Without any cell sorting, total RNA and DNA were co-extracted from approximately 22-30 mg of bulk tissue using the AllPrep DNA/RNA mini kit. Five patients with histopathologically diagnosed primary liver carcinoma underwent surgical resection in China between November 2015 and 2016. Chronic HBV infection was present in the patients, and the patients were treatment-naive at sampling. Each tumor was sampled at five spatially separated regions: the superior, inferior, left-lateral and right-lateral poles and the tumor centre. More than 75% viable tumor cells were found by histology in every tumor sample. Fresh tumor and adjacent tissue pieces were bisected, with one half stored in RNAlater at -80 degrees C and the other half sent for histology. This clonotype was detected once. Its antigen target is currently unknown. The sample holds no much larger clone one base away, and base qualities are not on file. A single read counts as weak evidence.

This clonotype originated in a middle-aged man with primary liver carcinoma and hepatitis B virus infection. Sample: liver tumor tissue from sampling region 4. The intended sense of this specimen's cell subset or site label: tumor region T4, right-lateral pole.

In nucleotide form, the sequence is TGTGCCAACAGCTTCGTGGGACACGGGGCAATGGATACGCAGTATTTT. This codes for CANSFVGHGAMDTQYF. This receptor chain uses TRBV6-2 or TRBV6-3 and TRBJ2-3; D gene: possibly TRBD1, on 6 matching bases. As encoded in the germline V gene, CDR1 is MNHEY while CDR2 is SVGEGT. V and J lose 10 bases and 6 bases, and a span of 26 bases separates them. The CDR3 sequence holds 16 residues, the cysteine and phenylalanine included. CDR3 DNA only is kept here, 48 bases in frame from base 1.